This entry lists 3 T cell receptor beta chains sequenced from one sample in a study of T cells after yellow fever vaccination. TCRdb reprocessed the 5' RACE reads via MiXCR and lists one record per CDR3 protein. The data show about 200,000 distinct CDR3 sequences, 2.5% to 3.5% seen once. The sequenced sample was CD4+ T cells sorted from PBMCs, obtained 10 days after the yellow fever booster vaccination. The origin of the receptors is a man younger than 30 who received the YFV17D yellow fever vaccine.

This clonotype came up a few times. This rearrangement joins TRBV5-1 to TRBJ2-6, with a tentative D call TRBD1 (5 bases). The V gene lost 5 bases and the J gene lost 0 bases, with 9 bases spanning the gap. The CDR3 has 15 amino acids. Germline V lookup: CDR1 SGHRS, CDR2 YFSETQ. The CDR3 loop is CASRIDSSGANVLTF. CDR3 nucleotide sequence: TGCGCCAGCAGGATCGACAGCTCTGGGGCCAACGTCCTGACTTTC.

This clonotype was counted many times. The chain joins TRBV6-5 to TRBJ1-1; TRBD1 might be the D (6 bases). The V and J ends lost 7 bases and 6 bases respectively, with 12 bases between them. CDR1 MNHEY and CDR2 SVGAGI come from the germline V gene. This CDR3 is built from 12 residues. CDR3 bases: TGTGCCAGCATCGGGCAGGGGTCTGAAGCTTTCTTT. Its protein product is CASIGQGSEAFF.

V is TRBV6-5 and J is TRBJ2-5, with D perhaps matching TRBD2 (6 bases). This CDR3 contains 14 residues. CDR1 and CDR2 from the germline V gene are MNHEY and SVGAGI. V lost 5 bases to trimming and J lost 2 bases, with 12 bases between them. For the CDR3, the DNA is TGTGCCAGCAGTAAATTTGGGGGGCAAGAGACCCAGTACTTC. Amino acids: CASSKFGGQETQYF.